The TCR beta chain described here comes from a study of OX40 agonist ivuxolimab in advanced cancers. Study-wide context: At 65% to 90% male, the cohort had a mean age of around 56 years, ranging from roughly 20 to 90. Study results and caveats: Relative to CD4+, CD8+ T cells held more expanded clones on average. The CD4+ and CD8+ T cells in the blood had expanded clonally by week 6 at 0.1 to 3.0 mg/kg. Low normalized T-cell clonal expansion was additionally recorded for some nonresponders.

A note on this clone: The antigen remains unidentified.

Method: immunoSEQ multiplex PCR; TCRdb's copy keeps in-frame clones and lacks some. This sample yields more than 80,000 clones, of which approximately 87% are seen a single time; around 1.6% belongs to the top ten. The sequence was obtained from an adult with an advanced solid tumor such as melanoma, head and neck, liver or kidney cancer. The material was CD4+ or CD8+ T cells sorted from blood, obtained in a trial of the OX40 agonist ivuxolimab.

DNA of the CDR3: TGTGCCAGCTCACCTCGGACAGGGTCGACAGATACGCAGTATTTT. Amino acids: CASSPRTGSTDTQYF. V and J are TRBV18 and TRBJ2-3; 8 bases are shared with TRBD1. J lost 3 bases, V lost 3 bases, and 5 bases had no gene match. CDR1 is KGHSH and CDR2 is LQKENI in the germline V gene. The CDR3 runs to 15 residues.